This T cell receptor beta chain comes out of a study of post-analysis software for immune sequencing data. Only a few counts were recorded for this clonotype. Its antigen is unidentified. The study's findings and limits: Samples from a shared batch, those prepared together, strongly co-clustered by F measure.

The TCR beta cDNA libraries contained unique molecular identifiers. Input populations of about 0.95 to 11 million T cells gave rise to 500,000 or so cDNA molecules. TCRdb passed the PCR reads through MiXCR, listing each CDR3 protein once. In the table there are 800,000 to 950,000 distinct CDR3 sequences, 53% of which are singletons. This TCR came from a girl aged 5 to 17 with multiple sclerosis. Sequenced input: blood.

The CDR3 bases are TGTGCCAGCAGTCATGACTGGACTAGAATCAGGTCCTACGAGCAGTACTTC. It specifies CASSHDWTRIRSYEQYF. V and J are TRBV12-3 or TRBV12-4 and TRBJ2-7, with 7 bases matching TRBD2. The V gene end was trimmed by 5 bases and the J gene end by 1 base; junction bases not matched to a gene: 14. CDR3 length: 17 residues.